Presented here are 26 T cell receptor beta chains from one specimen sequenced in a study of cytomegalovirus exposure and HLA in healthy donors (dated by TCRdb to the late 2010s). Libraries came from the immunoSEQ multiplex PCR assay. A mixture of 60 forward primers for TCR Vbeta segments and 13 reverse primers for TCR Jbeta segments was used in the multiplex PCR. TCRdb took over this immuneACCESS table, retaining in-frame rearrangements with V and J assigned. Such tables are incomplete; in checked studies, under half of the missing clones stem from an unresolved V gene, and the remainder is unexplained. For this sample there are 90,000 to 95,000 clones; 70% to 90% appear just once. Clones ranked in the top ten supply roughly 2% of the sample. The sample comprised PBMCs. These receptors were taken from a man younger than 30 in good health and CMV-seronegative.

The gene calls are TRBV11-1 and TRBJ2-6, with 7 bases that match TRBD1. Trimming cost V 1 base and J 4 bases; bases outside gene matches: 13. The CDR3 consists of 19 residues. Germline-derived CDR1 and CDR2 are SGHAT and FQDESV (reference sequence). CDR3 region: CASSLGNRGVKSGANVLTF. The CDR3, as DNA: TGTGCCAGCAGCTTAGGGAACAGGGGAGTAAAGTCCGGGGCCAACGTCCTGACTTTC.

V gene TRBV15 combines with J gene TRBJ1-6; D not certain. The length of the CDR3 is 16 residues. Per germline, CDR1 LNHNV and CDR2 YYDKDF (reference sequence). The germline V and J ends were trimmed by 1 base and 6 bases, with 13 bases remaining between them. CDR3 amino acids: CATSRGATAVNSPLHF. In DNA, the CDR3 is TGTGCCACCAGCAGAGGCGCAACAGCGGTTAATTCACCCCTCCACTTT.

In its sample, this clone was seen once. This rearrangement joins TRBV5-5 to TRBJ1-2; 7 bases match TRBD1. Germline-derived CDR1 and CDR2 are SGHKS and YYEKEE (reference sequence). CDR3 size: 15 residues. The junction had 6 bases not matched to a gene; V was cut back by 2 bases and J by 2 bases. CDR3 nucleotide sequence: TGTGCCAGCAGCTTACCGGGACAGATGAACTATGGCTACACCTTC. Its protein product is CASSLPGQMNYGYTF.

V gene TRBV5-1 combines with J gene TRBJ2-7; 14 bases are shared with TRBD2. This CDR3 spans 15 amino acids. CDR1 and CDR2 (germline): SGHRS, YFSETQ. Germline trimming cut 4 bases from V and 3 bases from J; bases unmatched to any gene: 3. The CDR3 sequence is CASSRGLAGDYEQYF. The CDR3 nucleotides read TGCGCCAGCAGCAGGGGACTAGCGGGGGACTACGAGCAGTACTTC.

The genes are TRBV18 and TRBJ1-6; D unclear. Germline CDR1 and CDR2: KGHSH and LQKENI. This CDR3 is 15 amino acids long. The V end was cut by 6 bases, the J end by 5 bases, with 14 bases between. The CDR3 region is CASSREASHNSPLHF. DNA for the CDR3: TGTGCCAGCTCCCGCGAAGCGAGCCATAATTCACCCCTCCACTTT. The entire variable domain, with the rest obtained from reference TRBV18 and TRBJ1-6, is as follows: NAGVMQNPRHLVRRRGQEARLRCSPMKGHSHVYWYRQLPEEGLKFMVYLQKENIIDESGMPKERFSAEFPKEGPSILRIQQVVRGDSAAYFCASSREASHNSPLHFGNGTRLTVT.

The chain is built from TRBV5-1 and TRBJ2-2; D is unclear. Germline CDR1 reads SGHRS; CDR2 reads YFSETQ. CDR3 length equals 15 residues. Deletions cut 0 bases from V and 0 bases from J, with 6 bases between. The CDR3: CASSLDRANTGELFF. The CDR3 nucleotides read TGCGCCAGCAGCTTGGACCGAGCGAACACCGGGGAGCTGTTTTTT.

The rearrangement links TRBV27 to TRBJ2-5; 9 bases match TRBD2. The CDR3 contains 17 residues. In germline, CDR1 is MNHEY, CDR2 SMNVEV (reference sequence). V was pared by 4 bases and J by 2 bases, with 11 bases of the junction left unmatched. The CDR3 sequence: CASSSPTRGGPQETQYF. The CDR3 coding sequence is TGTGCCAGCAGTTCCCCCACGCGGGGGGGCCCTCAAGAGACCCAGTACTTC.

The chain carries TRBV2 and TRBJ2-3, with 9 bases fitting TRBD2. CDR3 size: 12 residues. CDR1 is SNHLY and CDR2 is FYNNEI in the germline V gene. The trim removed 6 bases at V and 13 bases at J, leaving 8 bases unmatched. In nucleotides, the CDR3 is TGTGCCAGCAGCTACTTTAGCGGGGGAAAGTATTTT. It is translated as CASSYFSGGKYF.

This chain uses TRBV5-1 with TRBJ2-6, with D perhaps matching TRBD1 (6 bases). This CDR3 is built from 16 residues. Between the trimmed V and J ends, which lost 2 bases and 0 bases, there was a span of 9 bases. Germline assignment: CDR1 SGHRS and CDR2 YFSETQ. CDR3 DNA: TGCGCCAGCAGCTTATTAGGGGGCTCTGGGGCCAACGTCCTGACTTTC. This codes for CASSLLGGSGANVLTF.

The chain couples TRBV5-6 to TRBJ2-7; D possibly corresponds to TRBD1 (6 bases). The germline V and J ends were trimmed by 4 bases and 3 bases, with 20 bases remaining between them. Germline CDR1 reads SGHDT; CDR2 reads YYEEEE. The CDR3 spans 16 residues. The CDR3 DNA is TGTGCCAGCAGCCGTCGGTTTGGCGGACAGTACTACGAGCAGTACTTC. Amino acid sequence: CASSRRFGGQYYEQYF.

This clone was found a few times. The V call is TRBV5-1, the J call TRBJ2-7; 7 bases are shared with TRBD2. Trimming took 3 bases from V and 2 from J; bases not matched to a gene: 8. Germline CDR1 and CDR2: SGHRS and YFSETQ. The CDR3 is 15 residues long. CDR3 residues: CASSSTSASTYEQYF. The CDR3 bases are TGCGCCAGCAGCTCAACTAGCGCATCTACCTACGAGCAGTACTTC.

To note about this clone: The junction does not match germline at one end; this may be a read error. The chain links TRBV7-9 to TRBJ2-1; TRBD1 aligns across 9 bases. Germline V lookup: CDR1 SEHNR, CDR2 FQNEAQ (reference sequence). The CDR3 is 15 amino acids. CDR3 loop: CSSSPGTGTYNEQFF. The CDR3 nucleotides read TGTTCCAGCAGCCCCGGGACAGGGACCTACAATGAGCAGTTCTTC.

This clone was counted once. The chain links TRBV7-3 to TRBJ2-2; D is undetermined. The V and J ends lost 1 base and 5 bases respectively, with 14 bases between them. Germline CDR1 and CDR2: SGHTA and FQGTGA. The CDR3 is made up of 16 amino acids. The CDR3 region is CASSLNAPGDTGELFF. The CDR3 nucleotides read TGTGCCAGCAGCTTAAACGCCCCCGGAGATACCGGGGAGCTGTTTTTT.

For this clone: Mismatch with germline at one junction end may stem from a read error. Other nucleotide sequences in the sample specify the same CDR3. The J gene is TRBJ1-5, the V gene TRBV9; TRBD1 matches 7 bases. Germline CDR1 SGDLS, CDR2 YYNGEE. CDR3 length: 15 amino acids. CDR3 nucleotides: TGTGCCAGCAGCGCAACAGGGGACAGCAATCAGCCTCAGCATTTT. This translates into CASSATGDSNQPQHF.

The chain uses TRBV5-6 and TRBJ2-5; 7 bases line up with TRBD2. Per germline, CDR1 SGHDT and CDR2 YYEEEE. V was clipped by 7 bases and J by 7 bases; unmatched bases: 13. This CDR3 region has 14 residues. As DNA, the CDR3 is TGTGCCAGCGAAATTGCGGGGGTCCTCGGGACCCAGTACTTC. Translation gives CASEIAGVLGTQYF.

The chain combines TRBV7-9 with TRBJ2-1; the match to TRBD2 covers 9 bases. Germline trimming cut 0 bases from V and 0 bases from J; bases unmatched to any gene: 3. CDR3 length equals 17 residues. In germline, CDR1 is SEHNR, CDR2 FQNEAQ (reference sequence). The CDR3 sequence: CASSLAPSGDSYNEQFF. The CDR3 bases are TGTGCCAGCAGCTTAGCGCCTAGCGGGGACTCCTACAATGAGCAGTTCTTC. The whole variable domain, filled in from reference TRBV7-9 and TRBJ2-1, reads DTGVSQNPRHKITKRGQNVTFRCDPISEHNRLYWYRQTLGQGPEFLTYFQNEAQLEKSRLLSDRFSAERPKGSFSTLEIQRTEQGDSAMYLCASSLAPSGDSYNEQFFGPGTRLTVL.

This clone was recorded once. CDR3 loop: CASGLAHRQPQHF. The CDR3 DNA is TGTGCTAGTGGTTTGGCCCACAGGCAGCCCCAGCATTTT. The chain joins TRBV12-5 to TRBJ1-5, with D tentatively TRBD1 (5 bases). V was shortened by 1 base and J by 7 bases, with 8 bases between the two germline ends. Germline CDR1 and CDR2: LGHNT and FRNRAP. The CDR3 is 13 amino acids.

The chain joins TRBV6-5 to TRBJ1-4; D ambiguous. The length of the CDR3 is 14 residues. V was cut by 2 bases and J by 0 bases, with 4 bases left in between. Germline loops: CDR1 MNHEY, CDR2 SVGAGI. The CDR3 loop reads CASSYGSTNEKLFF. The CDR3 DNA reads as TGTGCCAGCAGTTACGGCTCAACTAATGAAAAACTGTTTTTT.

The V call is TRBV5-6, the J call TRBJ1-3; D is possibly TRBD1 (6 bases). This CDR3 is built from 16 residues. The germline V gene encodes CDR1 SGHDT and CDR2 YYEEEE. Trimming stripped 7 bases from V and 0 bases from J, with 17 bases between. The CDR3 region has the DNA TGTGCCAGCTCTCGCCCGGACAGAATCTCTGGAAACACCATATATTTT. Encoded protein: CASSRPDRISGNTIYF.

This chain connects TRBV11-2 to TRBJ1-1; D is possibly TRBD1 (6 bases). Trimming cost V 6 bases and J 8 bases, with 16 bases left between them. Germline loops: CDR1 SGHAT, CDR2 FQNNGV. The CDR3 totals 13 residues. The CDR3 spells CASRNQTGSEAFF. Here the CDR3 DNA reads TGTGCCAGCAGAAACCAAACAGGGTCCGAAGCTTTCTTT.

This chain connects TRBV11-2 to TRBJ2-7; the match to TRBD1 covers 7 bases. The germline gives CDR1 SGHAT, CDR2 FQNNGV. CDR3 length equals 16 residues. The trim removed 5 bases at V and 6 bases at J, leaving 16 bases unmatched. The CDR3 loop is CASSHTLQGPFSEQYF. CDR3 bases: TGTGCCAGCAGCCACACACTACAGGGGCCCTTTAGCGAGCAGTACTTC.

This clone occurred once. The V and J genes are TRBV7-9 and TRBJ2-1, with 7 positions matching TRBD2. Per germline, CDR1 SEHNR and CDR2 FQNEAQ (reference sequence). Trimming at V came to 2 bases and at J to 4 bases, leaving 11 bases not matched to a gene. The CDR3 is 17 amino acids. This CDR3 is CASSLKLSGVGYNEQFF. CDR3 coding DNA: TGTGCCAGCAGCTTAAAATTAAGCGGGGTCGGATACAATGAGCAGTTCTTC. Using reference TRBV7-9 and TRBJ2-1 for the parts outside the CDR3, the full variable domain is DTGVSQNPRHKITKRGQNVTFRCDPISEHNRLYWYRQTLGQGPEFLTYFQNEAQLEKSRLLSDRFSAERPKGSFSTLEIQRTEQGDSAMYLCASSLKLSGVGYNEQFFGPGTRLTVL.

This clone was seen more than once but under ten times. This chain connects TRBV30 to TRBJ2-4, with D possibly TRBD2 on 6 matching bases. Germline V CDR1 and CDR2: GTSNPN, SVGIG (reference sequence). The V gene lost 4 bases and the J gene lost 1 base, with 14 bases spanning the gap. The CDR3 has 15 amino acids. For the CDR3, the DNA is TGTGCCTGGAATGTGGGGACTGGGGCCAAAAACATTCAGTACTTC. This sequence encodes CAWNVGTGAKNIQYF. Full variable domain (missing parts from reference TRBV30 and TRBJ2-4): SQTIHQWPATLVQPVGSPLSLECTVEGTSNPNLYWYRQAAGRGLQLLFYSVGIGQISSEVPQNLSASRPQDRQFILSSKKLLLSDSGFYLCAWNVGTGAKNIQYFGAGTRLSVL.

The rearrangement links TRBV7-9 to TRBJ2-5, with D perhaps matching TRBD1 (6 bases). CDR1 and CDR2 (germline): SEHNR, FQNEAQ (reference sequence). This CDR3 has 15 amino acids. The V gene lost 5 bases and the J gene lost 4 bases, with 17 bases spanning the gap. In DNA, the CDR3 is TGTGCCAGCAGCCCCCGAGGGGAAGGGGGAGAGACCCAGTACTTC. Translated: CASSPRGEGGETQYF.

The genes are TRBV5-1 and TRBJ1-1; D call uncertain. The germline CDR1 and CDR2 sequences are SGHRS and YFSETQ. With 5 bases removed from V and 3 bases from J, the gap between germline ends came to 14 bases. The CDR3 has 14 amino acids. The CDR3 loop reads CASRGFVGDTEAFF. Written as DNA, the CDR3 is TGCGCCAGCAGGGGGTTCGTCGGGGACACTGAAGCTTTCTTT.

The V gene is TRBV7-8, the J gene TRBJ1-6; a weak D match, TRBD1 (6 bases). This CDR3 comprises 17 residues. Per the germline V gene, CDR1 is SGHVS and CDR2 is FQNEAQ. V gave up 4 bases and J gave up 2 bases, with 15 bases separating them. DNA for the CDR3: TGTGCCAGCAGCTCCCCAATTGGGGGCACCTATAATTCACCCCTCCACTTT. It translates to CASSSPIGGTYNSPLHF.